This T cell receptor beta chain was documented in a study of Graves' ophthalmopathy and Graves' hyperthyroidism (dated by TCRdb to the late 2010s). General notes on the study: Hyperthyroidism was considered stable if no progression to ophthalmopathy occurred within 18 months of follow-up. TCR beta repertoire signatures were used to distinguish Graves' ophthalmopathy from Graves' hyperthyroidism and to predict progression to ophthalmopathy. In total, approximately 140 blood samples were TCR-sequenced: approximately 42 ophthalmopathy, about 75 hyperthyroidism and some 17 hyperthyroidism-to-ophthalmopathy patients. To explore V-J signatures that distinguish ophthalmopathy from hyperthyroidism, a discovery set of roughly 98 patients was enrolled, made up of around 44 with ophthalmopathy and 57 with stable hyperthyroidism. An independent validation cohort was composed of 18 hyperthyroidism patients and over 15 patients who later progressed from hyperthyroidism to ophthalmopathy. In over five hyperthyroidism patients, the T-cell repertoires found in thyroid tissue were compared with those found in blood. After sampling, hyperthyroidism patients received methimazole starting at 30 mg daily, and ophthalmopathy patients received high-dose intravenous methylprednisolone.

TCR beta CDR3 regions were amplified from RNA transcripts for repertoire sequencing. The first round of RT-PCR was done with HTBI primers and the Qiagen OneStep RT-PCR kit, and was followed by a second round of multiplex PCR, then size selection and purification. Libraries were sequenced on an Illumina HiSeq2000 using paired-end 100 bp reads. The original pipeline was this. Reads were processed with SOAPnuke, discarding reads with adapters, uncalled bases, mean Phred below 15, or no exact constant-primer or identifier match. COPE v1.2.5 was used to merge the high-quality paired reads. Clonotypes were defined as unique nucleotide sequences and were aligned to IMGT TRB V, D and J references using MiTCR v1.1. The analysis was limited to V-J combinations with a frequency above 0.0001, which together covered about 99% of the repertoires. For each V-J combination, a TCR clonal expansion and chaos score was defined as the ratio of F50 clonal expansion to chaos observed in the TCRdist matrix. Welch's t-statistics and random forest were used to reduce features to more than ten V-J combinations, which were fed into a naive Bayes classifier. The Morisita-Horn index was used to measure how similar the thyroid and blood repertoires were. TCRdb took the public reads, trimmed them with fastp at Q25, ran MiXCR for clone calling and kept in-frame beta chains. Rows with one shared CDR3 protein collapse into an entry with the most common genes and DNA. In this record, the V and J calls reflect TCRdb's handling and not the investigators' own analysis. Counted in this sample were around 1,000,000 distinct CDR3 sequences; about two fifths of them appeared once. The ten most abundant clones make up approximately 10% of the sample.

Patients with hyperthyroidism were aged 18 to 65 years, had been newly diagnosed, and had a disease duration of less than 2 months. Anyone with other autoimmune diseases, uncontrolled infections, pregnancy or lactation was excluded from the study. Diagnosis was based on clinical symptoms, serum thyroxine, TRAb, thyroid ultrasound and orbital computed tomography. Trizol reagent was used to extract the total RNA, and its quality was then checked on an Agilent 2100 Bioanalyzer. Findings and caveats that apply to the study as a whole: Among expanded thyroid clonotypes with frequency above 0.001, most also showed up in blood, which suggests that blood repertoires may reflect the thyroid immune response. Sample size was not predetermined statistically, and investigators were not blinded to group allocation. Ophthalmopathy was separated from stable hyperthyroidism by the 13-signature model with around 88% sensitivity and about 81% specificity in cross-validation and with 80%/75% in the test set. In validation, the model predicted ophthalmopathy progression with 70.59% sensitivity and 72.22% specificity; roughly 12 predicted patients were CT-confirmed with GO in a median of approximately 6.2 months.

This clonotype occurred a few times. Its antigen is still unknown. There are no base qualities to consult, and no much larger clone falls within one base. Trimmed from V: 5 bases; trimmed from J: 6 bases; junction bases lacking a gene match: 5. The germline V gene encodes CDR1 SGHAT and CDR2 FQNNGV. The CDR3 numbers 14 residues from cysteine through phenylalanine. This entry keeps only the CDR3 DNA: 42 bases, framed from base 1. Specimen: peripheral blood or thyroid tissue (not recorded which). Recombination linked TRBV11-2 to TRBJ2-2, with 8 junctional bases fitting TRBD2. The clonotype comes from an adult man with Graves' hyperthyroidism. The CDR3 amino acid sequence is: CASSPDGRAGELFF. The sequence in DNA is TGTGCCAGCAGCCCCGACGGGAGGGCCGGGGAGCTGTTTTTT.